This T cell receptor beta chain was sequenced in a study of CD8 T cells in ankylosing spondylitis. Quantitative 5'-RACE was performed with molecular barcodes, and it yielded the TCR beta libraries. A single record per CDR3 protein comes from TCRdb applying MiXCR to the 5' RACE reads. The repertoire holds roughly 670,000 distinct CDR3 sequences, with roughly 19% as singletons. In this sample, this clonotype turned up many times. The antigen remains unidentified. V trimming: 4 bases; J trimming: 10 bases; junction bases outside the gene matches: 14. CDR3 length equals 16 residues. Germline V gene lookup returns CDR1 KGHSH and CDR2 LQKENI. Study-wide findings and caveats: A TCR beta motif made of fewer than ten highly homologous variants seemed typical of ankylosing spondylitis blood. Previously reported in reactive arthritis synovial fluid and blood were some of the motif variants. Disease-linked clones had a CD8+ phenotype and relatively low frequency in peripheral blood.

The specimen was blood, either unsorted or a sorted T cell fraction (not recorded which). This sequence joins TRBV18 and TRBJ2-1; TRBD2 matches at 9 bases. This TCR was recovered from a male donor with ankylosing spondylitis. The CDR3 loop is CASSRLAGDVRAEQFF. Here the CDR3 DNA reads TGTGCCAGCTCACGTTTAGCGGGAGACGTTAGAGCAGAGCAGTTCTTC.